The entry that follows covers one T cell receptor beta chain sequence. This clonotype was picked up a small number of times. Its antigen is currently not known. No base quality information exists; no much larger clone differs at one position. Trimming takes 0 bases from V and 10 bases from J, and the germline ends sit 10 bases apart. The CDR3 runs 14 residues from the cysteine to the phenylalanine. Solely the CDR3 DNA is kept, with 42 bases framed from the first base. Via the germline V gene, CDR1 is SNHLY and CDR2 FYNNEI. The sample originates from a study of T cells in Graves' hyperthyroidism and ophthalmopathy (dated by TCRdb to the late 2010s). For the wider study: To identify distinguishing TCR V-J signatures, a discovery cohort of about a hundred patients was used, comprising 40 to 45 with Graves' ophthalmopathy and roughly 60 with stable Graves' hyperthyroidism. For training and testing, the 80 to 100 patients in the discovery cohort were randomly divided in a 7:3 ratio. The study also compared thyroid tissue and blood T-cell repertoires from over 5 Graves' hyperthyroidism patients. The paper describes TCR Vbeta CDR3 sequencing of fewer than 150 peripheral blood samples, made up of some 42 ophthalmopathy patients, 70 to 75 hyperthyroidism patients and roughly 17 progressor patients. Following sampling, methimazole starting at 30 mg daily was given to hyperthyroidism patients, and high-dose intravenous methylprednisolone was given to ophthalmopathy patients. An independent validation cohort of some 18 hyperthyroidism patients and some 15 patients who later progressed to ophthalmopathy tested prospective prediction of ophthalmopathy.

Points the paper makes about the study in general: In validation, the model predicted progression to ophthalmopathy a median of roughly 6.5 months before onset, with roughly 70% sensitivity and 72.22% specificity. Most expanded thyroid clonotypes (frequency above 0.001) were also detected in blood, a finding suggesting that blood repertoires may reflect thyroid immune responses. No statistical method was used to set the sample size in advance, and investigators knew the group allocation. In cross-validation, a model built on a 13 V-J signature told ophthalmopathy apart from stable hyperthyroidism with over 85% sensitivity and approximately 81% specificity, and in testing the same model reached 80%/75%.

Graves' hyperthyroidism was defined as stable when no progression to ophthalmopathy occurred over 18 months of follow-up. The hyperthyroidism patients were between 18 and 65 years old and newly diagnosed, with a disease duration of less than 2 months. The study excluded patients with uncontrolled infections, other autoimmune diseases, pregnancy or lactation. Diagnoses were based on clinical symptoms, serum thyroxine and TRAb, thyroid ultrasound and orbital computed tomography. Total RNA was extracted with Trizol reagent, and quality was checked on an Agilent 2100 Bioanalyzer. The TCR beta CDR3 regions were amplified from the RNA transcripts. The TCR CDR3 was subjected to a first round of RT-PCR using the HTBI primer set and the Qiagen OneStep RT-PCR kit. The libraries were constructed in a second round of multiplex PCR and then size-selected and purified. Paired-end sequencing of the libraries was performed with 100 bp reads on an Illumina HiSeq2000. Turning to the authors' computational methods: SOAPnuke was used to process the raw data, removing reads that contained adapters or uncalled bases, had a mean Phred below 15, or lacked an exact match to the constant primer or identifier. High-quality paired reads were merged using COPE v1.2.5, and each unique nucleotide sequence was defined as a clonotype. MiTCR v1.1 was used to align clonotypes to the IMGT TRBV, TRBD and TRBJ reference segments. Only V-J combinations with frequency above 0.0001, covering about 99% of repertoires, were analysed. The TCS score was defined as the ratio of F50 (clonal expansion) to E x V (chaos), calculated using BLOSUM62-based TCRdist between CDR3 peptides within each V-J. Welch's t-statistics and random forest reduced 514 V-J features to 10 to 15, which were used in a naive Bayes classifier (R e1071). TCRdb redid the processing of the public reads, applying fastp at Q25 and MiXCR, and retained in-frame beta chains. Rows with one shared CDR3 protein collapse into an entry with the most common genes and DNA. Here the V and J calls rest on TCRdb's processing, not on the authors' analysis. This sample has some 600,000 distinct CDR3 sequences in its table, and about 43% of those were observed once. Approximately 8.2% of the sample goes to the ten largest clones.

This chain is built from TRBV2 and TRBJ1-6; the D segment could be TRBD1, given 5 matching bases. The sequence derives from a woman under 30 with Graves' hyperthyroidism. Donor details come from another sample of the same person, matched by shared clones. Sequencing input: peripheral blood or thyroid tissue (not recorded which). The sequenced DNA is TGTGCCAGCAGTGAAGCGGGCAGGGAGTCACCCCTCCACTTT. Translated, this gives CASSEAGRESPLHF. With all but the CDR3 taken from the reference TRBV2 and TRBJ1-6 genes, the full variable domain is: EPEVTQTPSHQVTQMGQEVILRCVPISNHLYFYWYRQILGQKVEFLVSFYNNEISEKSEIFDDQFSVERPDGSNFTLKIRSTKLEDSAMYFCASSEAGRESPLHFGNGTRLTVT.